This T cell receptor (beta chain) was sequenced for a study of blood T cell repertoires in COVID-19. As for the study in general: Italy, Spain and the United States were the sources of the convalescent and acute COVID-19 samples. T cells, B-cell-depleted T cells, or PBMCs supplied cDNA or gDNA.

Trimming cost V 5 bases and J 3 bases; bases outside gene matches: 8. Germline V gene sequence: CDR1 SEHNR, CDR2 FQNEAQ (reference sequence). This CDR3 region has 16 residues. Method: immunoSEQ multiplex PCR; TCRdb's copy keeps in-frame clones and lacks some. Altogether approximately 140,000 clones are present, 80% to 90% being singletons, with the ten largest covering about 10%. In its sample, this clone was seen once. The sequenced material came from peripheral blood. The receptor was isolated from a man aged 60-69 years with active or convalescent COVID-19. The gene calls are TRBV7-9 and TRBJ2-3, with 10 bases identical to TRBD2. CDR3 amino acids: CASSHFGTSVTDTQYF. Written as DNA, the CDR3 is TGTGCCAGCAGCCATTTCGGGACTAGCGTAACAGATACGCAGTATTTT.